These 8 T cell receptor beta chains came from one sample sequenced in a study of identical twins. One entry per CDR3 protein results from TCRdb running MiXCR on the 5' RACE reads. The table includes 1.5 million to 2 million distinct CDR3 sequences, about 30% detected once. Material for sequencing was cord blood. These receptors all come from a newborn girl in good health.

This clonotype showed up just a few times. V and J are TRBV3-1 and TRBJ2-1; TRBD2 aligns across 9 bases. Unmatched junction bases numbered 13, after V lost 0 bases and J lost 7 bases. The CDR3 totals 18 residues. From germline, CDR1 is LGHDT and CDR2 YNNKEL (reference sequence). CDR3 in DNA: TGTGCCAGCAGCCAAGAGGAATGGGCTAGCGGGGCCAGTAATGAGCAGTTCTTC. Translated, it gives CASSQEEWASGASNEQFF.

In this sample, this clonotype turned up once. The V and J genes are TRBV7-8 and TRBJ2-3; 15 bases fit TRBD2. J lost 5 bases, V lost 11 bases, and 8 bases had no gene match. The CDR3 sequence is 15 residues long. From germline, CDR1 is SGHVS and CDR2 FQNEAQ. The CDR3 protein is CASGTSGGHGDTQYF. As DNA, the CDR3 is TGTGCCTCCGGGACTAGCGGGGGGCATGGAGATACGCAGTATTTT.

This clonotype was observed a few times. The genes are TRBV7-2 and TRBJ2-7; 11 bases agree with TRBD2. Trimming removed 4 bases from V and 3 bases from J; junction bases left unmatched: 5. This CDR3 comprises 15 residues. Germline values: CDR1 SGHTA, CDR2 FQGNSA. CDR3 DNA: TGTGCCAGCAGCTCGGGACTAGCGGTTATCTACGAGCAGTACTTC. It codes for CASSSGLAVIYEQYF.

This rearrangement joins TRBV5-1 to TRBJ2-7, with D perhaps matching TRBD2 (5 bases). The length of the CDR3 is 17 residues. V shed 4 bases and J shed 3 bases, with 23 bases lying between them. Germline V gives CDR1 SGHRS, CDR2 YFSETQ. CDR3 coding DNA: TGCGCCAGCAGCCCTACCTACAAGACGCCGAGGGTCTACGAGCAGTACTTC. This encodes CASSPTYKTPRVYEQYF.

A remark on this clonotype: At one end the junction does not follow the germline gene, possibly because of a read error. V and J are TRBV5-1 and TRBJ2-1; 7 bases align to TRBD2. The end of the DNA aligns better with TRBJ2-7, so the J call may be wrong. This CDR3 contains 14 residues. Germline-derived CDR1 and CDR2 are SGHRS and YFSETQ. The CDR3 nucleotides read TGCACCAGCAGCTTGACTAGCTCCTACAATGAGCAGTACTTC. Translating it yields CTSSLTSSYNEQYF.

The chain carries TRBV20-1 and TRBJ2-5; 14 nucleotides align to TRBD2. The closer fit of TRBJ2-7 to the DNA end suggests the J call may be wrong. The CDR3 length is 17 residues. Per the germline V gene, CDR1 is DFQATT and CDR2 is SNEGSKA (reference sequence). The CDR3 here is CSASSGLAGEFRGEQYF. The DNA of the CDR3 is TGCAGTGCTTCATCGGGACTAGCGGGAGAATTCCGCGGCGAGCAGTACTTC.

This clonotype was counted a few times. The rearrangement joins TRBV6-5 to TRBJ2-7; TRBD2 matches 10 bases. Germline CDR1 reads MNHEY; CDR2 reads SVGAGI. V shed 2 bases, J shed 2 bases, and the junction held 3 bases outside the gene matches. CDR3 length: 15 amino acids. As DNA, the CDR3 is TGTGCCAGCAGTTACCGGACTAGCGGCCCCTACGAGCAGTACTTC. Encoded protein: CASSYRTSGPYEQYF.

This clonotype was counted a few times. J is TRBJ2-1 and V is TRBV5-5; 7 positions match TRBD2. The CDR3 runs 17 residues. With V trimmed by 0 bases and J by 4 bases, 10 bases remained unmatched. Germline V gene data show CDR1 as SGHKS and CDR2 as YYEKEE (reference sequence). The CDR3 loop is CASSLDPRGVSYNEQFF. The CDR3 DNA is TGTGCCAGCAGCTTGGATCCCCGGGGGGTCTCGTACAATGAGCAGTTCTTC.